Detailed here is one T cell receptor (beta chain). The antigen remains undetermined. Clones were sequenced by immunoSEQ multiplex PCR, and TCRdb holds only the in-frame ones, with some missing. The table has 150,000 to 200,000 clones, 94% seen once; the top ten hold 7.5% to 9.5%. The data were obtained in a study of T cell responses to AZD1222 COVID-19 vaccine. V was cut by 6 bases and J by 8 bases, with 16 bases left in between. Germline V gene sequence: CDR1 MNHEY, CDR2 SVGAGI. The CDR3 extends over 13 amino acids. Findings and caveats of the study: The study identified only a handful of AZD1222 recipients as seropositive at baseline. Sampled repertoires all dated from after the peak T cell response.

This chain uses TRBV6-5 with TRBJ1-2; tentatively, D is TRBD1 (5 bases). The receptor comes from an adult in good health. The specimen was peripheral blood, collected on day 0 of AZD1222 vaccination. CDR3 sequence reads: CASRRDSGPGYTF. The CDR3 bases are TGTGCCAGCAGGCGGGACTCAGGACCCGGCTACACCTTC.